Listed below are T cell receptor beta chains from one sample, sequenced in a study of shared clonotypes between healthy human individuals. This table comes from immunoSEQ multiplex PCR, and its TCRdb copy is limited to in-frame clones, with some not included. The top ten hold less than 25% of the sample, which has under 1 million clones, roughly 92% seen once. The sample taken for sequencing was naive CD8+ T cells sorted from blood. These receptors originate from a man aged 25 to 40 in good health. CDR3s include the opening cysteine and the closing phenylalanine or tryptophan. Fields, in order: D gene, clone size, J gene, V gene, CDR3 DNA, CDR3 protein. The D gene is left open where the match is weak. Clone size is not always given. Where it is, it says once, few, many or a class for expanded clones.

>-|-|TRBJ2-1|TRBV15
TGTGCCACCAGCACGACGGGAGATGAGCAGTTCTTC
CATSTTGDEQFF
>-|-|TRBJ1-4|TRBV2
TGTGCCAGCAGCCCCCGTAGGGGCGGGAATGAAAAACTGTTTTTT
CASSPRRGGNEKLFF
>-|-|TRBJ2-2|TRBV4-1
TGCGCCAGCAGCCATGGGGGGCCCGGGGAGCTGTTTTTT
CASSHGGPGELFF
>-|once|TRBJ2-1|TRBV29-1
TGCAGCGTTGAGGCGGGGTCTACTTTAAACGAGCAGTTCTTC
CSVEAGSTLNEQFF
>-|-|TRBJ2-3|TRBV18
TGTGCCAGCTCACCACCGGACAGTTCGGCCACAGATACGCAGTATTTT
CASSPPDSSATDTQYF
>-|-|TRBJ1-1|TRBV7-9
TGTGCCAGCAGCCTTCGTTCAGAAGGGCAGCGAGCTTTCTTT
CASSLRSEGQRAFF
>TRBD2|-|TRBJ2-3|TRBV7-6
TGTGCCAGCAGCTCAGGACTAGCGGGAGGGTCCACAGATACGCAGTATTTT
CASSSGLAGGSTDTQYF
>-|-|TRBJ2-1|TRBV7-9
TGTGCCAGCAGCTTAAGTGACGGCCTCGAGCAGTTCTTC
CASSLSDGLEQFF
>-|few|TRBJ2-5|TRBV5-4
TGTGCCAGCAGCTGGGGCGGGACCTCCTACTTC
CASSWGGTSYF
>TRBD2|-|TRBJ2-7|TRBV27
TGTGCCAGCAGGCAAAGCGGGGGAGGCTACGAGCAGTACTTC
CASRQSGGGYEQYF
>TRBD2|-|TRBJ2-2|TRBV5-6
TGTGCCAGCAGACCAGGACTAGCGGAAACCGGGGAGCTGTTTTTT
CASRPGLAETGELFF
>-|-|TRBJ2-5|TRBV7-9
TGTGCCAGCAGCTTAGGGTCAGGGAGGAGCTCGGAGACCCAGTACTTC
CASSLGSGRSSETQYF
>-|-|TRBJ1-1|TRBV29-1
TGCAGCGTTGAAGATTCAAGGGCAGGGACTGAAGCTTTCTTT
CSVEDSRAGTEAFF
>-|-|TRBJ2-2|TRBV19
TGTGCCAGTAGTATAACGGCAGGGGTCACCGGGGAGCTGTTTTTT
CASSITAGVTGELFF
>TRBD2|once|TRBJ2-1|TRBV30
TGTGCCTGGAGTGTACCCGTAGCGGGTTACTCCTACAATGAGCAGTTCTTC
CAWSVPVAGYSYNEQFF
>TRBD2|-|TRBJ2-1|TRBV19
TGTGCCAGTAGTATAGTAGCGGGCAACTCCTACAATGAGCAGTTCTTC
CASSIVAGNSYNEQFF
>TRBD1|-|TRBJ2-2|TRBV29-1
TGCAGCGTTGAAAACAGGGGTGACACCGGGGAGCTGTTTTTT
CSVENRGDTGELFF
>-|-|TRBJ2-7|TRBV9
TGTGCCAGCAGCCCGAGGACAGCTCCTCCCTACGAGCAGTACTTC
CASSPRTAPPYEQYF
>-|once|TRBJ2-3|TRBV7-2
TGTGCCAGCAGCTTAGGGTTCCCAGATACGCAGTATTTT
CASSLGFPDTQYF
>-|-|TRBJ2-7|TRBV19
TGTGCCAGTAGTGCTGTGGGAAGCTCCTACGAGCAGTACTTC
CASSAVGSSYEQYF
>TRBD1|-|TRBJ1-1|TRBV5-1
TGCGCCAGCAGCGGGGACAGGGCCACTGAAGCTTTCTTT
CASSGDRATEAFF
>TRBD1|-|TRBJ1-5|TRBV15
TGTGCCACCAGCAGAGATCCTTTGGACAGGGATAATCAGCCCCAGCATTTT
CATSRDPLDRDNQPQHF
>-|-|TRBJ2-3|TRBV27
TGTGCCAGCACCACGGTCGGTACAGGGTTACGCACAGATACGCAGTATTTT
CASTTVGTGLRTDTQYF
>-|-|TRBJ1-4|TRBV6-5
TGTGCCAGCAGTTACTCTTCCGGAGGCTATAATGAAAAACTGTTTTTT
CASSYSSGGYNEKLFF
>-|-|TRBJ2-7|TRBV19
TGTGCCAGTAGTATAGATCTGGCCGGGGACTACGAGCAGTACTTC
CASSIDLAGDYEQYF
>TRBD2|-|TRBJ2-1|TRBV7-9
TGTGCCAGCAGCTCCTCTAGCGGGGATGAGCAGTTCTTC
CASSSSSGDEQFF
>-|-|TRBJ2-7|TRBV7-9
TGTGCCAGCAGCTTAGGAGTAGGGGGGCCCTACGAGCAGTACTTC
CASSLGVGGPYEQYF
>TRBD2|-|TRBJ2-1|TRBV7-9
TGTGCCAGCAGTTCACTAGCGGGGAGAGGGGATGAGCAGTTCTTC
CASSSLAGRGDEQFF
>-|-|TRBJ1-2|TRBV29-1
TGCAGCGCCGTTGGGGGCGTCTATGGCTACACCTTC
CSAVGGVYGYTF